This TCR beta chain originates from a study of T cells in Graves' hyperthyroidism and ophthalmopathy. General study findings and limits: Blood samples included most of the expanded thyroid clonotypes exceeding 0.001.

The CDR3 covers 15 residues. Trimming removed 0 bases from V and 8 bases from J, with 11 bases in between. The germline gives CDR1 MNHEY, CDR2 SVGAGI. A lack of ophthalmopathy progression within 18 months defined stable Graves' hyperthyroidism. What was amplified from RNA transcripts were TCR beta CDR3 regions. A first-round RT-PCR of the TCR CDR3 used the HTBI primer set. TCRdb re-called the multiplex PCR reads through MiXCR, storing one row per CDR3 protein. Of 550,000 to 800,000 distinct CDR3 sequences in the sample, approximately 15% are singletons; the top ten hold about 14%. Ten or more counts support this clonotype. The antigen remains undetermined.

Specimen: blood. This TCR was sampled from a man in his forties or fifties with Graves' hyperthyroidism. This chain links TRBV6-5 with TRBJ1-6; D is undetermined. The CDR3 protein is CASSYSALGHSPLHF. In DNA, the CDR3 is TGTGCCAGCAGTTACTCAGCCTTGGGTCATTCACCCCTCCACTTT.